Listed here are 3 T cell receptor beta chains from one sample, sequenced in a study of PD-L1 blockade in urothelial cancer. The table came from immunoSEQ multiplex PCR; TCRdb's copy has only in-frame clones and leaves some out. The sample consists of more than 95,000 clones, 86% of them appearing once. Time point reported: peripheral blood 6 weeks after treatment start. Sequences were derived from PBMCs, sampled around atezolizumab (anti-PD-L1) treatment. The source of these receptors is a man aged 50-59 years with urothelial cancer.

The gene calls are TRBV5-1 and TRBJ1-2; D may be TRBD1 (6 bases). CDR1 is SGHRS, CDR2 YFSETQ, per germline. The CDR3 runs 13 residues. Trimming stripped 0 bases from V and 6 bases from J, with 9 bases between. CDR3 sequence: CASSLGQGNGYTF. The CDR3 bases are TGCGCCAGCAGCTTGGGGCAGGGGAATGGCTACACCTTC.

The chain recombines TRBV5-1 with TRBJ2-3; 8 nucleotides match TRBD1. The CDR3 length is 15 residues. CDR1 is SGHRS and CDR2 is YFSETQ in the germline V gene. After removal of 4 bases from V and 1 base from J, the junction contained 5 bases not matched to a gene. The CDR3 is CASSTQGAGTDTQYF. The CDR3 DNA follows: TGCGCCAGCAGCACCCAGGGGGCGGGCACAGATACGCAGTATTTT. Using reference TRBV5-1 and TRBJ2-3 for the parts outside the CDR3, the full variable domain is KAGVTQTPRYLIKTRGQQVTLSCSPISGHRSVSWYQQTPGQGLQFLFEYFSETQRNKGNFPGRFSGRQFSNSRSEMNVSTLELGDSALYLCASSTQGAGTDTQYFGPGTRLTVL.

The chain couples TRBV7-2 to TRBJ2-7; D may be TRBD2 (6 bases). V dropped 3 bases and J dropped 2 bases, with 20 bases sitting between them. The CDR3 contains 17 residues. Germline V gene data show CDR1 as SGHTA and CDR2 as FQGNSA. CDR3 amino acids: CASSFSSTSTFPYEQYF. For the CDR3, the DNA is TGTGCCAGCAGCTTTTCCTCAACTAGCACGTTCCCCTACGAGCAGTACTTC.